The TCR beta chain described here comes from a study of T cells after yellow fever vaccination. This clonotype was observed a handful of times. Its antigen is still unknown. Template-switching 5'RACE yielded the TCR cDNA; a universal primer site and UMIs were added in the process. MiXCR was run by TCRdb on the 5' RACE reads, yielding one entry per CDR3 protein. This table holds hundreds of thousands of distinct CDR3 sequences, over 5% found once. Study-level points and caveats: Though weaker, the secondary response peaked faster, on day 5 versus 15. There was a small share of clonotypes that showed up in both the CD4 and CD8 compartments.

The CDR3 is 14 residues long. Trimming removed 7 bases from V and 1 base from J, with 14 bases in between. The sequences come from PBMCs, collected 5 days after the yellow fever booster vaccination. V is TRBV12-3 or TRBV12-4 and J is TRBJ2-7; possible D gene TRBD1, 6 bases. The sequence came from a man aged 25-40 years who received the YFV17D yellow fever vaccine. The CDR3 here is CASTPGVGSYEQYF. CDR3 in DNA: TGTGCCAGCACTCCAGGGGTAGGGTCCTACGAGCAGTACTTC.